This is a list of T cell receptor beta chains from one sample in a study of cytomegalovirus exposure and HLA in healthy donors. Produced via immunoSEQ multiplex PCR; TCRdb's table is partial and in-frame only. Of about 220,000 clones detected, approximately 80% appear once; the ten largest clones hold around 15%. Material for sequencing was PBMCs. The receptors stem from a young woman in good health and CMV-seropositive. Each CDR3 is given with its conserved first and last residue. D genes are given only for firm matches. The size entry is marked missing in some rows and otherwise reads once, few, many or a size class.

>TRBJ2-1|NA|NA|TRBV6-5
TGTGCCAGCAGTTCGCACAATGAGCAGTTCTTC
CASSSHNEQFF
>TRBJ2-7|NA|TRBD2|TRBV12-5
TGTGCTAGTGGTTTGGTAAGCGGGAAGGACTACGAGCAGTACTTC
CASGLVSGKDYEQYF
>TRBJ2-1|few|NA|TRBV7-7
TGTGCTAGCAGCTTAGGTGGGCCGGGAGTAAGGGGTGAGCAGTTCTTC
CASSLGGPGVRGEQFF
>TRBJ2-2|NA|NA|TRBV5-1
TGCGCCAGCAGCTTGGTCCCCGGGGAGCTGTTTTTT
CASSLVPGELFF
>TRBJ2-7|NA|NA|TRBV28
TGTGCCAGCAGTTCGGGGCTCTACGAGCAGTACTTC
CASSSGLYEQYF
>TRBJ1-1|NA|NA|TRBV7-2
TGTGCCAGCAGCTTCGACTCTGGGGAAGCTTTCTTT
CASSFDSGEAFF
>TRBJ1-1|few|NA|TRBV10-3
TGTGCCATCAGTGAGTCGACGGGAGTCCGGATGAACACTGAAGCTTTCTTT
CAISESTGVRMNTEAFF
>TRBJ2-7|NA|TRBD2|TRBV28
TGTGCCAGCAGTTTAGCTAGCGGGAACTCCTACGAGCAGTACTTC
CASSLASGNSYEQYF
>TRBJ1-5|NA|NA|TRBV6-4
TGTGCCAGAGAAACACAGGTAAGCAATCAGCCCCAGCATTTT
CARETQVSNQPQHF
>TRBJ2-7|NA|NA|TRBV4-2
TGTGCCAGCAGCCAAGTTGAGCTAGGCTACGAGCAGTACTTC
CASSQVELGYEQYF
>TRBJ2-1|NA|NA|TRBV7-8
TGTGCCAGCAGCTTCCGTCCAAATGGCAATGAGCAGTTCTTC
CASSFRPNGNEQFF
>TRBJ1-5|NA|NA|TRBV28
TGTGCCAGCCGCCCACAGGGTTGGCAGCCCCAGCATTTT
CASRPQGWQPQHF
>TRBJ1-5|NA|NA|TRBV25-1
TGTGCCAGCAGTGAAAGGGGGTACAATCAGCCCCAGCATTTT
CASSERGYNQPQHF
>TRBJ2-1|NA|NA|TRBV2
TGTGCCACCCAGACGGCGGGGATCATGATTGAGCAGTTCTTC
CATQTAGIMIEQFF
>TRBJ2-7|NA|TRBD1|TRBV30
TGTGCCTGGAGCGACTACCCTAGGACAGGGATCAACGAGCAGTACTTC
CAWSDYPRTGINEQYF
>TRBJ2-5|few|TRBD2|TRBV30
TGTGCCTGGAGTATACGGGAGGGAGTGGGAGAGACCCAGTACTTC
CAWSIREGVGETQYF
>TRBJ2-2|NA|NA|TRBV6-6
TGTGCCAGCAGTCTACGAGGGCTCACCGGGGAGCTGTTTTTT
CASSLRGLTGELFF
>TRBJ1-1|NA|TRBD1|TRBV30
TGTGCCTGGGGACAGGGGGCCGGAGCTTTCTTT
CAWGQGAGAFF
>TRBJ2-2|NA|TRBD1|TRBV5-1
TGCGCCAGCAGCTGGGGACAGGAGGTGTTTTTT
CASSWGQEVFF
>TRBJ2-7|NA|NA|TRBV11-2
TGTGCCAGCAGCTTAAACAACTACGAGCAGTACTTC
CASSLNNYEQYF
>TRBJ2-3|NA|NA|TRBV2
TGTGCCAGCAGTGGTAGCGGCACAGATACGCAGTATTTT
CASSGSGTDTQYF
>TRBJ1-1|NA|NA|TRBV7-9
TGTGCCAGCAGCTACCGGGGGGGAGTGAACACTGAAGCTTTCTTT
CASSYRGGVNTEAFF
>TRBJ1-2|NA|NA|TRBV14
TGTGCCAGCAGCCAAGATCGGACCTATGGCTACACCTTC
CASSQDRTYGYTF
>TRBJ1-5|NA|NA|TRBV27
TGTGCCAGCAGTTTAAAGGGGGATAGACAGAGGCTCGGAATAGGCAATCAGCCCCAGCATTTT
CASSLKGDRQRLGIGNQPQHF
>TRBJ2-1|NA|NA|TRBV25-1
TGTGCCAGCAGAGTCCAGAGGGTCACCCGCTACAATGAGCAGTTCTTC
CASRVQRVTRYNEQFF
>TRBJ2-7|once|TRBD2|TRBV4-3
TGCGCCAGCAGCCAAGATCGAACTAGCGGGGGCCCCTCCTACGAGCAGTACTTC
CASSQDRTSGGPSYEQYF
>TRBJ1-1|NA|NA|TRBV6-1
TGTGCCAGCATCCCATTAGTGGGGAACACTGAAGCTTTCTTT
CASIPLVGNTEAFF
>TRBJ1-5|NA|NA|TRBV2
TGTGCCAGCAGTGCGTCTTCGTTTGGGCGGGGGTCCTATAGCAATCAGCCCCAGCATTTT
CASSASSFGRGSYSNQPQHF
>TRBJ1-1|NA|NA|TRBV7-9
TGTGCCAGCAGCCTCCTGGGGGGTGTTATGAACACTGAAGCTTTCTTT
CASSLLGGVMNTEAFF
>TRBJ2-7|NA|TRBD1|TRBV30
TGTGCCTGCAGGGGACAGGGCACCTACGAGCAGTACTTC
CACRGQGTYEQYF
>TRBJ2-1|NA|TRBD2|TRBV18
TGTGCCAGCTCACCGACTAGCGGGAGCCCCAATGAGCAGTTCTTC
CASSPTSGSPNEQFF
>TRBJ2-7|few|NA|TRBV19
TGTGCCAGTAGTAGCCGGATCCGCTACGAGCAGTACTTC
CASSSRIRYEQYF
>TRBJ2-7|NA|TRBD2|TRBV28
TGTGCCAGCCTAGATCCTAGCGGGGGCTCCTACGAGCAGTACTTC
CASLDPSGGSYEQYF
>TRBJ2-7|few|TRBD1|TRBV6-1
TGTGCCAGCAGTGAAGCTTTCAGGGGGCTACTATACGAGCAGTACTTC
CASSEAFRGLLYEQYF
>TRBJ1-2|NA|TRBD1|TRBV5-1
TGCGCCAGCAGGGGGGGGACAGCCTACTATGGCTACACCTTC
CASRGGTAYYGYTF
>TRBJ1-1|once|TRBD1|TRBV5-1
TGCGCCAGCAGCTCCACAGGGGCTACTGAAGCTTTCTTT
CASSSTGATEAFF
>TRBJ1-2|many|NA|TRBV11-3
TGTGCCAGCAGCTTAGGGGCAACAGGGAACAGCGGCTACACCTTC
CASSLGATGNSGYTF
>TRBJ2-2|few|TRBD2|TRBV18
TGTGCCAGCTCTCCACCACGTAGCGGGAGGAGCTCCGGGGAGCTGTTTTTT
CASSPPRSGRSSGELFF
>TRBJ2-3|once|TRBD2|TRBV2
TGTGCCAGCAGCGGAACTAGCGGTACTAGCACAGATACGCAGTATTTT
CASSGTSGTSTDTQYF
>TRBJ1-2|NA|TRBD1|TRBV5-1
TGCGCCAGCAGCCAACCTAAAGGGGGCAGTCTGGATGGCTACACCTTC
CASSQPKGGSLDGYTF
>TRBJ2-1|NA|TRBD1|TRBV5-1
TGCGCCAGCAGCCCTTCGTTTGGTGGGACAGGGGCCTACTCCAGCTCCTACAATGAGCAGTTCTTC
CASSPSFGGTGAYSSSYNEQFF
>TRBJ2-7|NA|TRBD1|TRBV29-1
TGCAGCGTTTCCGGGACAGGGTACCACGAGCAGTACTTC
CSVSGTGYHEQYF
>TRBJ2-3|NA|NA|TRBV5-6
TGTGCCAGCAGCTTGGATTTAGACTACACAGATACGCAGTATTTT
CASSLDLDYTDTQYF
>TRBJ2-2|NA|TRBD1|TRBV5-6
TGTGCCAGCCGGGGGACCGCGGGACAGGGGACAGGGGAGCTGTTTTTT
CASRGTAGQGTGELFF
>TRBJ2-3|NA|NA|TRBV7-2
TGTGCCAGCAGCCAGGGAAGTTTACCCTCAAATACGCAGTATTTT
CASSQGSLPSNTQYF
>TRBJ2-5|NA|NA|TRBV7-6
TGTGCCAGCAGCTTACCCCCGGGACAAGGACAAGAGACCCAGTACTTC
CASSLPPGQGQETQYF
>TRBJ2-3|NA|TRBD2|TRBV6-4
TGTGCCAGCAGTGACCTAGCGGGAGGGGATACGCAGTATTTT
CASSDLAGGDTQYF
>TRBJ1-2|NA|NA|TRBV2
TGTGCCAGCAGAGAGTATTTGGCTAACTATGGCTACACCTTC
CASREYLANYGYTF
>TRBJ2-3|NA|TRBD2|TRBV2
TGTGCCAGCAGTGAAGCCCTGGGAGGGGGCACAGATACGCAGTATTTT
CASSEALGGGTDTQYF
>TRBJ2-6|NA|TRBD1|TRBV4-1
TGCGCCAGCAGCCACCCGGGACAGGCCACTCCCGGGGCCAACGTCCTGACTTTC
CASSHPGQATPGANVLTF
>TRBJ2-7|NA|NA|TRBV12-2
TGTGCAAGTCGCTTAGTTCTAGCGGGACTATACTACGAGCAGTACTTC
CASRLVLAGLYYEQYF
>TRBJ2-7|NA|TRBD2|TRBV9
TGTGCCAGCAGCGTTAGCGGGAGGGCCGGGTACGAGCAGTACTTC
CASSVSGRAGYEQYF
>TRBJ1-2|NA|TRBD1|TRBV30
TGTGCCTGGAGTGCGGACAGGCTTCCCGATGGCTACACCTTC
CAWSADRLPDGYTF